This TCR beta chain derives from a study of CD8+CD57+ T cells in acquired aplastic anemia. In the study overall: When averaged, DNA from sorted CD4+ and CD8+ cells came to around 3 ug.

Investigators profiled TCR beta VDJ and CDR3 from genomic DNA template. TCRdb fed the reads into MiXCR, producing one record per CDR3 protein. Among about 110,000 distinct CDR3 sequences listed, less than 65% were seen once. This clonotype appeared once. The CDR3 is made up of 15 amino acids. Germline values: CDR1 LNHDA, CDR2 SQIVND (reference sequence). Unmatched junction bases numbered 5, after V lost 4 bases and J lost 3 bases. This sequence was found in a human donor in good health, serving as a control. This chain joins TRBV19 and TRBJ2-3; TRBD1 agrees at 9 bases. The sequencing sample was made of sorted CD4+, CD8+, or CD8+CD57+ T cells (not recorded which) from PBMCs. The CDR3 loop reads CASSRDREVTDTQYF. DNA of the CDR3: TGTGCCAGTAGTAGGGACAGGGAGGTTACAGATACGCAGTATTTT.